Shown below are 18 T cell receptor beta chains from a single sample sequenced in a study of tumor-infiltrating lymphocytes in localized non-small cell lung cancer. Data came from immunoSEQ multiplex PCR; TCRdb stores just in-frame clones and leaves some out. This sample carries 16,000 or so clones, 73% of them seen once, and the ten largest clones take roughly 4.5%. The sequenced sample consisted of lung tumor tissue. These receptors came from a human donor with non-small cell lung cancer.

The chain has TRBV10-3 and TRBJ1-2; tentatively, D is TRBD1 (5 bases). V was pared by 2 bases and J by 4 bases, with 14 bases between. The germline V gene encodes CDR1 ENHRY and CDR2 SYGVKD. This CDR3 spans 15 amino acids. The CDR3 DNA reads as TGTGCCATCAGTGAGCCTGGGGACCGATCCTATGGCTACACCTTC. It specifies CAISEPGDRSYGYTF.

The chain employs TRBV7-9 and TRBJ1-3; possible D gene TRBD1, 6 bases. V was shortened by 9 bases and J by 3 bases, with 12 bases between the two germline ends. The length of the CDR3 is 13 residues. From germline, CDR1 is SEHNR and CDR2 FQNEAQ (reference sequence). The CDR3 spells CASQGLSGNTIYF. DNA for the CDR3: TGTGCCAGTCAGGGGCTGAGTGGAAACACCATATATTTT. Using reference TRBV7-9 and TRBJ1-3 for the parts outside the CDR3, the full variable domain is DTGVSQNPRHKITKRGQNVTFRCDPISEHNRLYWYRQTLGQGPEFLTYFQNEAQLEKSRLLSDRFSAERPKGSFSTLEIQRTEQGDSAMYLCASQGLSGNTIYFGEGSWLTVV.

The genes are TRBV18 and TRBJ2-6; D unclear. Germline V gene sequence: CDR1 KGHSH, CDR2 LQKENI. With 3 bases removed from V and 2 bases from J, the gap between germline ends came to 8 bases. CDR3 length: 15 residues. The CDR3 region is CASSPRSTGANVLTF. DNA of the CDR3: TGTGCCAGCTCACCTCGGTCGACTGGGGCCAACGTCCTGACTTTC.

The CDR3 is CATSRDQTTDTQYF. For the CDR3, the DNA is TGTGCCACCAGCAGAGATCAGACGACAGATACGCAGTATTTT. The rearrangement links TRBV15 to TRBJ2-3; D call uncertain. The germline gives CDR1 LNHNV, CDR2 YYDKDF (reference sequence). This CDR3 has 14 amino acids. Trimming removed 0 bases from V and 3 bases from J, with 7 bases in between.

There are a few counts of this clone. This chain joins TRBV11-3 and TRBJ1-6; D is perhaps TRBD1 (5 bases). V was shortened by 3 bases and J by 7 bases, with 10 bases between the two germline ends. This CDR3 has 14 residues. Germline V gives CDR1 SGHNT, CDR2 YENEEA. CDR3: CASSFGAANSPLHF. As DNA, the CDR3 is TGTGCCAGCAGCTTCGGGGCCGCCAATTCACCCCTCCACTTT.

This clone was counted between two and nine times. V usage is TRBV28 and J usage is TRBJ2-3; D gene uncertain. This CDR3 region has 11 residues. CDR1 is MDHEN and CDR2 is SYDVKM in the germline V gene. The V end was cut by 7 bases, the J end by 2 bases, with 4 bases between. CDR3 sequence: CASMDTDTQYF. CDR3 coding DNA: TGTGCCAGCATGGACACAGATACGCAGTATTTT.

A single count supports this clone. The chain links TRBV7-3 to TRBJ1-2, with 9 bases matching TRBD1. This CDR3 has 15 residues. The germline CDR1 and CDR2 sequences are SGHTA and FQGTGA. V lost 5 bases and J lost 2; bases outside the gene matches: 6. Here the CDR3 reads CASSLQGATNYGYTF. For the CDR3, the DNA is TGTGCCAGCAGCCTACAGGGGGCCACCAACTATGGCTACACCTTC.

The chain employs TRBV5-4 and TRBJ2-5; 9 nucleotides match TRBD2. Germline V gives CDR1 SGHNT, CDR2 YYREEE (reference sequence). Trimming at V came to 4 bases and at J to 4 bases, leaving 11 bases not matched to a gene. This CDR3 comprises 16 residues. DNA of the CDR3: TGTGCCAGCAGCCCAACCGGGACTAGCCCCCCAGAGACCCAGTACTTC. This gives the protein CASSPTGTSPPETQYF. The full variable domain, in which reference TRBV5-4 and TRBJ2-5 provide the parts outside the CDR3, is ETGVTQSPTHLIKTRGQQVTLRCSSQSGHNTVSWYQQALGQGPQFIFQYYREEENGRGNFPPRFSGLQFPNYSSELNVNALELDDSALYLCASSPTGTSPPETQYFGPGTRLLVL.

The chain recombines TRBV6-1 with TRBJ1-6; D might be TRBD1 (5 bases). This CDR3 has 14 amino acids. V was pared by 8 bases and J by 0 bases, with 8 bases between. Germline CDR1 is MNHNS and CDR2 is SASEGT. CDR3 protein: CASGGSSYNSPLHF. CDR3 sequence (DNA): TGTGCCAGCGGGGGGAGCTCCTATAATTCACCCCTCCACTTT.

This clone was recorded a few times. The V and J genes are TRBV12-5 and TRBJ2-1; D unresolved. V shed 1 base and J shed 7 bases, with 5 bases lying between them. Germline loops: CDR1 LGHNT, CDR2 FRNRAP. The CDR3 contains 12 residues. The CDR3 DNA reads as TGTGCTAGTGGTTTGGGGGATAATGAGCAGTTCTTC. The encoded protein is CASGLGDNEQFF.

This clone has only a few counts. The CDR3 coding sequence is TGTGCCAGTAGTATGACCAGTGAAGGCTACACCTTC. Translating it yields CASSMTSEGYTF. V and J are TRBV19 and TRBJ1-2; D call uncertain. Germline loops: CDR1 LNHDA, CDR2 SQIVND (reference sequence). This CDR3 has 12 residues. Deletions cut 3 bases from V and 8 bases from J, with 10 bases between.

The gene calls are TRBV30 and TRBJ1-2, with D perhaps TRBD1 (5 bases). V was shortened by 6 bases and J by 8 bases, with 25 bases between the two germline ends. Looked up from germline, CDR1 is GTSNPN and CDR2 is SVGIG (reference sequence). There are 15 residues in the CDR3. The CDR3 region has the DNA TGTGCCTGTTCGGCGGGACTCAACCCAACCTTCGGCTACACCTTC. Translated: CACSAGLNPTFGYTF.

This chain links TRBV4-2 with TRBJ2-5; D is unresolved. Germline loops: CDR1 LGHNA, CDR2 YNFKEQ. Trimming left V 3 bases short and J 5 bases short, with 7 bases between. The CDR3 totals 12 residues. For the CDR3, the DNA is TGTGCCAGCAGCCAGCGACACGAGACCCAGTACTTC. Protein sequence: CASSQRHETQYF.

The chain employs TRBV28 and TRBJ2-2, with TRBD1 as a possible D gene (6 bases). This CDR3 is 14 amino acids long. The germline V gene has CDR1 MDHEN and CDR2 SYDVKM. Trimming took 5 bases from V and 1 from J, leaving 8 bases between them. This chain's CDR3 is CASSKGVNTGELFF. For the CDR3, the DNA is TGTGCCAGCAGTAAGGGGGTGAACACCGGGGAGCTGTTTTTT.

This clone was picked up one time. The rearrangement links TRBV5-1 to TRBJ2-5; D gene unclear. The CDR3 covers 12 residues. CDR1 and CDR2 (germline): SGHRS, YFSETQ. The V and J ends lost 1 base and 3 bases respectively, with 4 bases between them. The CDR3 loop is CASSLREETQYF. The CDR3 nucleotides read TGCGCCAGCAGCTTGAGGGAAGAGACCCAGTACTTC.

This clone was recorded a few times. The chain recombines TRBV10-3 with TRBJ2-5, with 12 positions matching TRBD2. Germline V gene data show CDR1 as ENHRY and CDR2 as SYGVKD. CDR3 length equals 13 residues. V was pared by 10 bases and J by 3 bases, with 3 bases of the junction left unmatched. CDR3 DNA: TGTGCCACTCTAGCGGGGGGGAAAGAGACCCAGTACTTC. Translated: CATLAGGKETQYF.

This chain links TRBV5-1 with TRBJ1-2; the D is unclear. CDR1 and CDR2 (germline): SGHRS, YFSETQ. Trimming removed 4 bases from V and 2 bases from J, with 15 bases in between. The CDR3 consists of 15 residues. CDR3 coding DNA: TGCGCCAGCAGCCCTTCCTTCCAGGCGAACTATGGCTACACCTTC. Amino acids: CASSPSFQANYGYTF. Complete variable domain (other parts from reference TRBV5-1 and TRBJ1-2): KAGVTQTPRYLIKTRGQQVTLSCSPISGHRSVSWYQQTPGQGLQFLFEYFSETQRNKGNFPGRFSGRQFSNSRSEMNVSTLELGDSALYLCASSPSFQANYGYTFGSGTRLTVV.

This chain joins TRBV2 and TRBJ2-1; D is ambiguous. V lost 7 bases and J 3 bases, leaving 4 bases between the germline ends. Germline assignment: CDR1 SNHLY and CDR2 FYNNEI. The CDR3 length is 11 residues. The CDR3 coding sequence is TGTGCCAGCATGGACTACAATGAGCAGTTCTTC. This sequence encodes CASMDYNEQFF.